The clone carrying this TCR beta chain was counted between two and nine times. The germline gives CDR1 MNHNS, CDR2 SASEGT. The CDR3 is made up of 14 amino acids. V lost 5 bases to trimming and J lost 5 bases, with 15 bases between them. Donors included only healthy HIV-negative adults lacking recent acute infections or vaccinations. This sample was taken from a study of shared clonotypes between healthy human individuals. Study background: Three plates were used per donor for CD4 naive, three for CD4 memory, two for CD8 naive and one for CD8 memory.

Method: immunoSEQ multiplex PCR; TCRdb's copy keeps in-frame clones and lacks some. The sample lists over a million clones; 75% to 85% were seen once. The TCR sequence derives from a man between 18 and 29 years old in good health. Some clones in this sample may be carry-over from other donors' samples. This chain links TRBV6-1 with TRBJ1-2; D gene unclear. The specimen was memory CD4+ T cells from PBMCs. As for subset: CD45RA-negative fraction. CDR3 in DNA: TGTGCCAGCAGTTATAGCGTATCGGGTTATGGCTACACCTTC. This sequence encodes CASSYSVSGYGYTF.